The 7 T cell receptor beta chains in this list originate from one sample, sequenced in a study of spatial heterogeneity in lung cancer. Time point defined: blood at routine non-recurrence follow-up after resection. TCRdb processed the 5' RACE reads anew with MiXCR; each CDR3 protein has one entry. The table has roughly 120,000 distinct CDR3 sequences, under 14% seen once. The sample was PBMCs, taken at follow-up. These receptors originate from a female donor with early-stage non-small cell lung cancer.

This clonotype appeared many times. V usage is TRBV20-1 and J usage is TRBJ1-1; a weak D match, TRBD1 (6 bases). The V gene lost 5 bases and the J gene lost 1 base, with 17 bases spanning the gap. Germline V gene sequence: CDR1 DFQATT, CDR2 SNEGSKA (reference sequence). The CDR3 contains 15 residues. This CDR3 is CSASLGGRTNTEAFF. CDR3 bases: TGCAGTGCTTCGTTAGGGGGGAGAACGAACACTGAAGCTTTCTTT.

This clonotype was recorded at least ten times. This sequence joins TRBV23-1 and TRBJ2-6; a weak D match, TRBD1 (6 bases). Being an ORF, TRBV23-1 has a function that is uncertain. Trimming removed 0 bases at V and 6 bases at J, with 12 bases between. The CDR3 runs 16 residues. The CDR3 spells CASSQSPGVEANVLTF. The CDR3 DNA reads TGCGCCAGCAGTCAATCACCAGGGGTCGAGGCCAACGTCCTGACTTTC.

This chain links TRBV7-6 with TRBJ2-3, with 11 bases that match TRBD1. This CDR3 has 16 amino acids. The germline V gene encodes CDR1 SGHVS and CDR2 FNYEAQ. J was trimmed by 2 bases and V by 5 bases; bases with no gene match: 6. The CDR3 here is CASSPGQGAYTDTQYF. The CDR3 DNA reads as TGTGCCAGCAGCCCCGGACAGGGGGCGTACACAGATACGCAGTATTTT.

This clonotype was seen repeatedly, ten times or more. This chain joins TRBV24-1 and TRBJ1-5; 7 bases are shared with TRBD1. V lost 3 bases, J lost 4 bases, and 8 bases stayed unmatched. CDR3 length equals 16 residues. Germline CDR1 reads KGHDR; CDR2 reads SFDVKD. CDR3 amino acids: CATSDPTGSGNQPQHF. The CDR3 DNA follows: TGTGCCACCAGTGATCCGACAGGGTCTGGTAATCAGCCCCAGCATTTT.

This clonotype was observed at least ten times. The rearrangement joins TRBV10-3 to TRBJ2-1, with 8 bases that match TRBD2. Looked up from germline, CDR1 is ENHRY and CDR2 is SYGVKD. The CDR3 loop spans 13 amino acids. Unmatched junction bases numbered 7, after V lost 6 bases and J lost 9 bases. The chain's CDR3 is CAIRGLEGIEQFF. In nucleotides, the CDR3 is TGTGCCATCAGGGGACTAGAAGGTATTGAGCAGTTCTTC.

This chain's CDR3 is CATSRDEGRSLGRTEAFF. As DNA, the CDR3 is TGTGCCACCAGCAGAGATGAGGGGCGAAGCTTAGGACGAACTGAAGCTTTCTTT. This rearrangement joins TRBV15 to TRBJ1-1; possible D gene TRBD1, 5 bases. From germline, CDR1 is LNHNV and CDR2 YYDKDF (reference sequence). The CDR3 length is 18 residues. Deletions cut 0 bases from V and 5 bases from J, with 22 bases between.

The CDR3 is CAISDGHFQETQYF. CDR3 DNA sequence: TGTGCCATCAGTGACGGACACTTCCAAGAGACCCAGTACTTC. The chain couples TRBV10-3 to TRBJ2-5, with a weak D call TRBD1 (5 bases). CDR3 length: 14 amino acids. Germline CDR1 ENHRY, CDR2 SYGVKD. V lost 3 bases, J lost 1 base, and 9 bases lay in between.